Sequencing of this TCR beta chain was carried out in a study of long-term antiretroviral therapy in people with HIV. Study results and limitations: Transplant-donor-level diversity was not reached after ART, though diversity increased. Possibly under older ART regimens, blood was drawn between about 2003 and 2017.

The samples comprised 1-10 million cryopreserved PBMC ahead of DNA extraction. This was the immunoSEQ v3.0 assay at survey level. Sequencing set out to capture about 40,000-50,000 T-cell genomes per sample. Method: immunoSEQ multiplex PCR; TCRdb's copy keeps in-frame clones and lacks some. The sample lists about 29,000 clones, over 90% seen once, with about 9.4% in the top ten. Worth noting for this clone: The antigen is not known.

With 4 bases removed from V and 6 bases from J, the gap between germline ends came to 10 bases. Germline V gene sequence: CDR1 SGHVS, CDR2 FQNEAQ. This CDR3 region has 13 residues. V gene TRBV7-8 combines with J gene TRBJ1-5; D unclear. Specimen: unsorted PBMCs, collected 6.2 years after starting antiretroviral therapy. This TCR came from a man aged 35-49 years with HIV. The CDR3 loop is CASSSTASQPQHF. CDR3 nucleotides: TGTGCCAGCAGCTCGACCGCCAGTCAGCCCCAGCATTTT.